This T cell receptor (beta chain) was profiled in a study of Ad26.COV2.S vaccination and SARS-CoV-2 variants. Across the whole study: Donor got 5x10^10 or 1x10^11 viral particles of Ad26.COV2.S.

Regarding the study as a whole: Compared with placebo recipients, vaccine recipients had higher spike-specific TCR breadth.

Noted treatment: some 19 received Ad26.COV2.S at low or high dose, single or two shots; roughly five received placebo; per-sample allocation not given. Each sample was drawn 63 days after the first injection (of vaccine or placebo). Produced via immunoSEQ multiplex PCR; TCRdb's table is partial and in-frame only. The sample includes under 250,000 clones, roughly 87% seen only once; the top ten take roughly 3%. Worth noting for this clone: Antigen unknown.

The sequencing here drew on peripheral blood, taken in a trial of Ad26.COV2.S vaccine versus placebo. The sequence came from a person between 18 and 60 years old who received the Ad26.COV2.S COVID-19 vaccine or a placebo.

The chain's CDR3 is CAWSLGYLGQPQHF. CDR3 bases: TGTGCCTGGAGTCTAGGGTACCTCGGACAGCCCCAGCATTTT. V usage is TRBV30 and J usage is TRBJ1-5; D gene ambiguous. Trimming took 2 bases from V and 7 from J, leaving 15 bases between them. Germline CDR1 GTSNPN, CDR2 SVGIG (reference sequence). The CDR3 is 14 amino acids.